This T cell receptor (beta chain) was sequenced in a study of CD8 T cells in Susac syndrome. Reverse transcription of roughly 0.45 to 1 ug RNA was carried out with random hexamers. Via MiXCR, TCRdb re-called the immunoSEQ multiplex PCR reads, giving one row per CDR3 protein. The sample shows 180,000 or so distinct CDR3 sequences, around 96% of them seen only once. This CDR3 is built from 13 residues. The germline V gene encodes CDR1 GTSNPN and CDR2 SVGIG (reference sequence). The V segment lost 5 bases and the J segment 5 bases; nucleotides outside the gene matches: 8. This chain links TRBV30 with TRBJ1-2; 7 bases are shared with TRBD1. Specimen: CD4+ T cells from PBMCs. This TCR derives from a human donor in good health. CDR3: CAWGTGTEYGYTF. CDR3 nucleotides: TGTGCCTGGGGGACCGGGACAGAATATGGCTACACCTTC. Together with reference TRBV30 and TRBJ1-2, the CDR3 gives the full variable domain: SQTIHQWPATLVQPVGSPLSLECTVEGTSNPNLYWYRQAAGRGLQLLFYSVGIGQISSEVPQNLSASRPQDRQFILSSKKLLLSDSGFYLCAWGTGTEYGYTFGSGTRLTVV.